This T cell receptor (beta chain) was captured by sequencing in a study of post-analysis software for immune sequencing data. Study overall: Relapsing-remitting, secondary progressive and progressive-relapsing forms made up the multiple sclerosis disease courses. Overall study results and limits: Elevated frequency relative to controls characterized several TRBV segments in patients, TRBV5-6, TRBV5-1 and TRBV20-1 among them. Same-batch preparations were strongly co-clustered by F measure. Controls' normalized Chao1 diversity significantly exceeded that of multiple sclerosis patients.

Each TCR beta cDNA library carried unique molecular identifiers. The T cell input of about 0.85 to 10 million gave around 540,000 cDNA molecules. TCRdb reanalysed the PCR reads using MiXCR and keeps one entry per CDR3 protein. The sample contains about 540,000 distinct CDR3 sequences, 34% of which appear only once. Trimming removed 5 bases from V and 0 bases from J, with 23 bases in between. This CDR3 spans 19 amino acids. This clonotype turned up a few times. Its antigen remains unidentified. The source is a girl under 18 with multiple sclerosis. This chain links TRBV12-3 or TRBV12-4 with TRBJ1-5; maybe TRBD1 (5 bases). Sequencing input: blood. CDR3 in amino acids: CASSPRQGLMGYSNQPQHF. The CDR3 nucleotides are TGTGCCAGCAGTCCTCGGCAGGGCCTGATGGGGTATAGCAATCAGCCCCAGCATTTT.